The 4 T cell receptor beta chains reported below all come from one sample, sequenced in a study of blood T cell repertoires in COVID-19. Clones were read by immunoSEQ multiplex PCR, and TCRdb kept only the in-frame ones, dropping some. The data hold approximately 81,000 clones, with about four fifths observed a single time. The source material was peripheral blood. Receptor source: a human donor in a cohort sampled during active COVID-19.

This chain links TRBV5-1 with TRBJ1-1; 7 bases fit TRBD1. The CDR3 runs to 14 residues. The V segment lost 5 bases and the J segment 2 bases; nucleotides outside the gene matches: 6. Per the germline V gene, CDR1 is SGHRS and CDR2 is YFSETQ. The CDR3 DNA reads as TGCGCCAGCAGAACCGACAGGGCAAACACTGAAGCTTTCTTT. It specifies CASRTDRANTEAFF.

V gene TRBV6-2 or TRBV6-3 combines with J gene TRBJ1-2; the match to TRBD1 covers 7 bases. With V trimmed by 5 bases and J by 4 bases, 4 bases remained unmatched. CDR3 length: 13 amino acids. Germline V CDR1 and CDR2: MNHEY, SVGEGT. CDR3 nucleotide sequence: TGTGCCAGCAGTCCGACAGGGTCCTATGGCTACACCTTC. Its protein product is CASSPTGSYGYTF.

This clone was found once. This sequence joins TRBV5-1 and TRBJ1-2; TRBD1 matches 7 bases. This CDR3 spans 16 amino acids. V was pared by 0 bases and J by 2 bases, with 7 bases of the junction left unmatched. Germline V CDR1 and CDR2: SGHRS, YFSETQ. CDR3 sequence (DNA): TGCGCCAGCAGCTTGGTGACGGGGACAGACAACTATGGCTACACCTTC. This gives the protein CASSLVTGTDNYGYTF.

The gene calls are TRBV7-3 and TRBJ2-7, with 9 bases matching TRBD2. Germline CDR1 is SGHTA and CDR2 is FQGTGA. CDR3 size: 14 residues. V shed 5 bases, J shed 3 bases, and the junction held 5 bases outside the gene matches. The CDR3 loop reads CASSPGTSSYEQYF. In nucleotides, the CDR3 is TGTGCCAGCAGCCCCGGGACTAGCAGCTACGAGCAGTACTTC. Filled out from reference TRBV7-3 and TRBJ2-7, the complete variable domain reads GAGVSQTPSNKVTEKGKYVELRCDPISGHTALYWYRQSLGQGPEFLIYFQGTGAADDSGLPNDRFFAVRPEGSVSTLKIQRTERGDSAVYLCASSPGTSSYEQYFGPGTRLTVT.